This paragraph covers one T cell receptor beta chain sequence. The repertoire was sequenced with immunoSEQ multiplex PCR; TCRdb's copy has only in-frame clones and lacks some. The data hold over 120,000 clones, with roughly 88% observed a single time. The sample belongs to a study of blood T cell repertoires in COVID-19. Study summary: The origin of the acute and convalescent COVID-19 samples was the United States, Italy and Spain.

Self-reported history from a screening survey and questionnaire set each donor's cohort. Before being deemed recovered, Cohort 3 donors had two negative PCRs, clearance, or symptom resolution. The clonotype was recovered from a man aged 50-59 years who had recovered from COVID-19. The source material was PBMCs or T cells enriched from blood (not recorded which).

The CDR3 is CASSKANGDAGGSNQPQHF. CDR3 coding DNA: TGTGCCAGCAGCAAAGCGAATGGGGACGCGGGGGGGAGCAATCAGCCCCAGCATTTT. This chain joins TRBV21-1 and TRBJ1-5. TRBV21-1 is given as a pseudogene. The CDR3 runs to 19 residues.